This passage covers 26 T cell receptor beta chains from one sample sequenced in a study of spatial heterogeneity in lung cancer. TCRdb redid the calling of the 5' RACE reads with MiXCR, one entry per CDR3 protein. The sample includes around 37,000 distinct CDR3 sequences, less than 9% of them seen just once. The time point is: sample taken at primary tumor resection. The input for sequencing was PBMCs, taken at surgery. The receptors derive from a female donor with early-stage non-small cell lung cancer.

This clonotype came up a few times. The chain carries TRBV12-5 and TRBJ2-1; 7 bases agree with TRBD2. J was trimmed by 5 bases and V by 1 base; bases with no gene match: 5. Germline values: CDR1 LGHNT, CDR2 FRNRAP. There are 15 residues in the CDR3. This CDR3 is CASGLALGGNNEQFF. For the CDR3, the DNA is TGTGCTAGTGGTTTGGCGTTGGGGGGGAACAATGAGCAGTTCTTC.

This chain connects TRBV20-1 to TRBJ2-1; D may be TRBD1 or TRBD2 (6 bases each). Germline CDR1 and CDR2: DFQATT and SNEGSKA (reference sequence). V lost 6 bases and J 8 bases, leaving 20 bases between the germline ends. This CDR3 has 14 residues. CDR3 sequence (DNA): TGCAGTGCCAGATATGGGGGGCCCTTGGATGAGCAGTTCTTC. Residues: CSARYGGPLDEQFF.

This clonotype was found a few times. V is TRBV5-6 and J is TRBJ2-1; the D gene is possibly TRBD2 (6 bases). CDR1 is SGHDT and CDR2 is YYEEEE in the germline V gene. The CDR3 length is 15 residues. Trimming took off 3 bases at V and 3 bases at J, with 13 bases between the two ends. The CDR3 bases are TGTGCCAGCAGCTCACCGGGACTCAACTACAATGAGCAGTTCTTC. It is translated as CASSSPGLNYNEQFF.

This clonotype is classed as large. This chain joins TRBV29-1 and TRBJ1-2, with D possibly matching TRBD1 (5 bases). From germline, CDR1 is SQVTM and CDR2 ANQGSEA. The CDR3 covers 14 residues. V gave up 5 bases and J gave up 6 bases, with 19 bases separating them. The CDR3 coding sequence is TGCAGCGTTTCTAGGGGCCACCGCCTAGATGGCTACACCTTC. It yields the protein CSVSRGHRLDGYTF.

This clonotype was counted many times. The chain is built from TRBV27 and TRBJ2-1; TRBD2 might be the D (5 bases). From germline, CDR1 is MNHEY and CDR2 SMNVEV (reference sequence). V lost 6 bases to trimming and J lost 6 bases, with 12 bases between them. The CDR3 is made up of 13 amino acids. This chain's CDR3 is CASSGPAVNEQFF. The CDR3 nucleotides read TGTGCCAGCAGCGGACCAGCGGTCAATGAGCAGTTCTTC.

In its sample, this clonotype was seen a few times. The chain has TRBV20-1 and TRBJ2-1; no firm D call. Per the germline V gene, CDR1 is DFQATT and CDR2 is SNEGSKA (reference sequence). Trimming took 8 bases from V and 7 from J, leaving 12 bases between them. The CDR3 is 11 amino acids. The DNA for the CDR3 is TGCAGTTTTACCTTTTGGAATGAGCAGTTCTTC. Encoded protein: CSFTFWNEQFF.

This clonotype was seen ten or more times. The J gene is TRBJ2-3, the V gene TRBV15, with 9 positions matching TRBD2. Germline values: CDR1 LNHNV, CDR2 YYDKDF (reference sequence). This CDR3 contains 16 residues. The V segment lost 2 bases and the J segment 4 bases; nucleotides outside the gene matches: 7. CDR3 protein: CATSRKTSGEADTQYF. In nucleotides, the CDR3 is TGTGCCACCAGCAGAAAGACTAGCGGTGAGGCAGATACGCAGTATTTT. Supplemented by reference TRBV15 and TRBJ2-3, the full variable domain reads DAMVIQNPRYQVTQFGKPVTLSCSQTLNHNVMYWYQQKSSQAPKLLFHYYDKDFNNEADTPDNFQSRRPNTSFCFLDIRSPGLGDTAMYLCATSRKTSGEADTQYFGPGTRLTVL.

This clonotype was recorded at least ten times. The chain carries TRBV4-1 and TRBJ2-2, with TRBD1 matching 8 bases. V lost 4 bases, J lost 0 bases, and 1 base stayed unmatched. CDR1 MGHRA and CDR2 YSYEKL come from the germline V gene. CDR3 length: 15 amino acids. The CDR3 is CASSRTGSNTGELFF. The DNA of the CDR3 is TGCGCCAGCAGCCGGACAGGGTCGAACACCGGGGAGCTGTTTTTT.

This clonotype was detected many times. The rearrangement links TRBV28 to TRBJ2-1; D unresolved. The CDR3 loop spans 11 amino acids. The V end was cut by 4 bases, the J end by 9 bases, with 7 bases between. Germline V gene data show CDR1 as MDHEN and CDR2 as SYDVKM. The CDR3 coding sequence is TGTGCCAGCAGTTCCATAAGTGAGCAGTTCTTC. Translating gives CASSSISEQFF.

The rearrangement links TRBV5-5 to TRBJ2-5; 8 bases line up with TRBD2. This CDR3 has 16 residues. Germline values: CDR1 SGHKS, CDR2 YYEKEE (reference sequence). The junction had 9 bases not matched to a gene; V was cut back by 0 bases and J by 5 bases. Written as DNA, the CDR3 is TGTGCCAGCAGCTTGGACGGGGGGGCCACCGGGGAGACCCAGTACTTC. It encodes CASSLDGGATGETQYF.

This clonotype was counted a few times. The chain couples TRBV11-2 to TRBJ2-1; tentatively, D is TRBD2 (6 bases). The germline V gene has CDR1 SGHAT and CDR2 FQNNGV. This CDR3 comprises 15 residues. V lost 5 bases and J 9 bases, leaving 20 bases between the germline ends. The CDR3 nucleotides read TGTGCCAGCAGCCCCTTCGGGAGTGCGGGCGGTGAGCAGTTCTTC. Its protein is CASSPFGSAGGEQFF.

There are many counts of this clonotype. The chain uses TRBV28 and TRBJ2-1, with 7 bases lining up with TRBD1. Germline CDR1 and CDR2: MDHEN and SYDVKM. This CDR3 has 14 amino acids. The J segment lost 7 bases and the V segment lost 3 bases, leaving 6 bases of the junction unmatched. CDR3 in DNA: TGTGCCAGCAGTTTGCCTCAGGGGGTGAATGAGCAGTTCTTC. Its protein is CASSLPQGVNEQFF.

This clonotype has more than one count but fewer than ten. The chain links TRBV2 to TRBJ1-5; maybe TRBD1 (5 bases). This CDR3 spans 13 amino acids. Between the trimmed V and J ends, which lost 6 bases and 4 bases, there was a span of 10 bases. Germline V gene sequence: CDR1 SNHLY, CDR2 FYNNEI. CDR3 nucleotides: TGTGCCAGCAGCCGAGACAGAAATCAGCCCCAGCATTTT. Its protein product is CASSRDRNQPQHF.

The rearrangement links TRBV18 to TRBJ2-5, with unresolved D. Germline assignment: CDR1 KGHSH and CDR2 LQKENI. The germline V and J ends were trimmed by 3 bases and 5 bases, with 10 bases remaining between them. The CDR3 is 13 residues long. The CDR3 coding sequence is TGTGCCAGCTCACCTAGCCTTTCCGAGACCCAGTACTTC. It yields the protein CASSPSLSETQYF. Variable domain in full (rest from reference TRBV18 and TRBJ2-5): NAGVMQNPRHLVRRRGQEARLRCSPMKGHSHVYWYRQLPEEGLKFMVYLQKENIIDESGMPKERFSAEFPKEGPSILRIQQVVRGDSAAYFCASSPSLSETQYFGPGTRLLVL.

This clonotype appeared many times. The gene calls are TRBV7-3 and TRBJ2-5; possibly TRBD1 for D (6 bases). V was clipped by 5 bases and J by 5 bases, with 15 bases between them. The length of the CDR3 is 14 residues. CDR1 is SGHTA and CDR2 is FQGTGA in the germline V gene. CDR3: CASSRSGTRETQYF. CDR3 coding DNA: TGTGCCAGCAGCCGTTCCGGGACAAGGGAGACCCAGTACTTC.

The chain is built from TRBV5-6 and TRBJ2-5; 8 nucleotides align to TRBD1. The trim removed 0 bases at V and 1 base at J, leaving 2 bases unmatched. Germline-derived CDR1 and CDR2 are SGHDT and YYEEEE. This CDR3 contains 15 residues. The CDR3 DNA reads TGTGCCAGCAGCTTGGGACAGGGGCTCCAAGAGACCCAGTACTTC. Translated: CASSLGQGLQETQYF. The full variable domain, its missing parts supplied by reference TRBV5-6 and TRBJ2-5, is DAGVTQSPTHLIKTRGQQVTLRCSPKSGHDTVSWYQQALGQGPQFIFQYYEEEERQRGNFPDRFSGHQFPNYSSELNVNALLLGDSALYLCASSLGQGLQETQYFGPGTRLLVL.

This clonotype has a count of ten or more. CDR3 DNA: TGTGCCAGCAGTGAAATCGAAGAGACCCAGTACTTC. This sequence encodes CASSEIEETQYF. The rearrangement joins TRBV2 to TRBJ2-5; no definite D call. With 2 bases removed from V and 3 bases from J, the gap between germline ends came to 4 bases. Germline lookup yields CDR1 SNHLY and CDR2 FYNNEI. The CDR3 loop spans 12 amino acids.

As concerns this clonotype: A much larger clone lies one base from this, so it may be a read error. This chain uses TRBV11-2 with TRBJ1-2, with D unclear. V lost 3 bases and J lost 8, with 13 bases in between. The CDR3 runs to 13 residues. Germline CDR1 and CDR2: SGHAT and FQNNGV. The DNA for the CDR3 is TGTGCCAGCAGCTTTTGGCACGCATCGGGCTACACCTTC. This gives the protein CASSFWHASGYTF.

This clonotype appeared many times. The chain links TRBV29-1 to TRBJ2-3; D perhaps matches TRBD2 (6 bases). This CDR3 region has 13 residues. From germline, CDR1 is SQVTM and CDR2 ANQGSEA. Trimming took off 6 bases at V and 2 bases at J, with 12 bases between the two ends. The CDR3: CSVGGLPTDTQYF. The CDR3 coding sequence is TGCAGCGTGGGGGGACTTCCCACAGATACGCAGTATTTT.

This clonotype was observed at least ten times. The rearrangement uses TRBV28 and TRBJ2-2, with 8 bases aligning to TRBD2. From germline, CDR1 is MDHEN and CDR2 SYDVKM. The CDR3 is made up of 16 amino acids. Trimming at V came to 6 bases and at J to 7 bases, leaving 13 bases not matched to a gene. CDR3 protein: CASSLPTGGPGGELFF. Here the CDR3 DNA reads TGTGCCAGCAGCCTGCCGACGGGAGGGCCAGGCGGGGAGCTGTTTTTT.

This clonotype was counted at least ten times. V is TRBV20-1 and J is TRBJ2-7; the D gene is possibly TRBD2 (6 bases). Deletions cut 6 bases from V and 7 bases from J, with 22 bases between. This CDR3 is built from 14 residues. CDR1 is DFQATT and CDR2 is SNEGSKA in the germline V gene (reference sequence). The CDR3, as DNA: TGCAGTGCAACGGGAGAGACACTATCTCGGGAGCAGTACTTC. Protein sequence: CSATGETLSREQYF.

This clonotype was recorded a few times. The chain uses TRBV11-2 and TRBJ2-2; D remains unclear. CDR1 is SGHAT and CDR2 is FQNNGV in the germline V gene. Between the trimmed V and J ends, which lost 5 bases and 8 bases, there was a span of 24 bases. The length of the CDR3 is 17 residues. CDR3 coding DNA: TGTGCCAGCAGCCTAGGGTACAGCCTTTATCGGGTAGGGGAGCTGTTTTTT. It yields the protein CASSLGYSLYRVGELFF.

The chain couples TRBV27 to TRBJ2-1, with 9 bases that match TRBD2. The CDR3 sequence is 17 residues long. Per germline, CDR1 MNHEY and CDR2 SMNVEV (reference sequence). With 5 bases clipped from V and 6 bases from J, the junction kept 14 bases outside the gene matches. The CDR3 sequence: CASSPRVAGVKSNEQFF. The CDR3 coding sequence is TGTGCCAGCAGTCCCCGGGTAGCGGGAGTCAAAAGCAATGAGCAGTTCTTC.

This clonotype was counted at least ten times. The chain carries TRBV2 and TRBJ1-4; D call uncertain. Deletions cut 6 bases from V and 5 bases from J, with 16 bases between. Germline values: CDR1 SNHLY, CDR2 FYNNEI. The CDR3 is made up of 15 amino acids. This CDR3 is CASRTQRRGNEKLFF. The CDR3, as DNA: TGTGCCAGCAGGACCCAGCGACGGGGAAATGAAAAACTGTTTTTT.

This clonotype was seen at least ten times. The V gene is TRBV20-1, the J gene TRBJ2-1; tentative D call: TRBD1 (6 bases). Trimming stripped 4 bases from V and 9 bases from J, with 13 bases between. CDR1 and CDR2 (germline): DFQATT, SNEGSKA (reference sequence). This CDR3 is built from 12 residues. This chain's CDR3 is CSANRPGAEQFF. In nucleotides, the CDR3 is TGCAGTGCTAACAGACCAGGGGCTGAGCAGTTCTTC.

The V gene is TRBV30, the J gene TRBJ2-4; 10 bases agree with TRBD1. The CDR3 covers 14 residues. V shed 0 bases and J 6 bases; nucleotides not matched to a gene: 2. Germline V CDR1 and CDR2: GTSNPN, SVGIG (reference sequence). CDR3 loop: CAWSVDRGRNIQYF. For the CDR3, the DNA is TGTGCCTGGAGTGTTGACAGGGGGCGAAACATTCAGTACTTC.